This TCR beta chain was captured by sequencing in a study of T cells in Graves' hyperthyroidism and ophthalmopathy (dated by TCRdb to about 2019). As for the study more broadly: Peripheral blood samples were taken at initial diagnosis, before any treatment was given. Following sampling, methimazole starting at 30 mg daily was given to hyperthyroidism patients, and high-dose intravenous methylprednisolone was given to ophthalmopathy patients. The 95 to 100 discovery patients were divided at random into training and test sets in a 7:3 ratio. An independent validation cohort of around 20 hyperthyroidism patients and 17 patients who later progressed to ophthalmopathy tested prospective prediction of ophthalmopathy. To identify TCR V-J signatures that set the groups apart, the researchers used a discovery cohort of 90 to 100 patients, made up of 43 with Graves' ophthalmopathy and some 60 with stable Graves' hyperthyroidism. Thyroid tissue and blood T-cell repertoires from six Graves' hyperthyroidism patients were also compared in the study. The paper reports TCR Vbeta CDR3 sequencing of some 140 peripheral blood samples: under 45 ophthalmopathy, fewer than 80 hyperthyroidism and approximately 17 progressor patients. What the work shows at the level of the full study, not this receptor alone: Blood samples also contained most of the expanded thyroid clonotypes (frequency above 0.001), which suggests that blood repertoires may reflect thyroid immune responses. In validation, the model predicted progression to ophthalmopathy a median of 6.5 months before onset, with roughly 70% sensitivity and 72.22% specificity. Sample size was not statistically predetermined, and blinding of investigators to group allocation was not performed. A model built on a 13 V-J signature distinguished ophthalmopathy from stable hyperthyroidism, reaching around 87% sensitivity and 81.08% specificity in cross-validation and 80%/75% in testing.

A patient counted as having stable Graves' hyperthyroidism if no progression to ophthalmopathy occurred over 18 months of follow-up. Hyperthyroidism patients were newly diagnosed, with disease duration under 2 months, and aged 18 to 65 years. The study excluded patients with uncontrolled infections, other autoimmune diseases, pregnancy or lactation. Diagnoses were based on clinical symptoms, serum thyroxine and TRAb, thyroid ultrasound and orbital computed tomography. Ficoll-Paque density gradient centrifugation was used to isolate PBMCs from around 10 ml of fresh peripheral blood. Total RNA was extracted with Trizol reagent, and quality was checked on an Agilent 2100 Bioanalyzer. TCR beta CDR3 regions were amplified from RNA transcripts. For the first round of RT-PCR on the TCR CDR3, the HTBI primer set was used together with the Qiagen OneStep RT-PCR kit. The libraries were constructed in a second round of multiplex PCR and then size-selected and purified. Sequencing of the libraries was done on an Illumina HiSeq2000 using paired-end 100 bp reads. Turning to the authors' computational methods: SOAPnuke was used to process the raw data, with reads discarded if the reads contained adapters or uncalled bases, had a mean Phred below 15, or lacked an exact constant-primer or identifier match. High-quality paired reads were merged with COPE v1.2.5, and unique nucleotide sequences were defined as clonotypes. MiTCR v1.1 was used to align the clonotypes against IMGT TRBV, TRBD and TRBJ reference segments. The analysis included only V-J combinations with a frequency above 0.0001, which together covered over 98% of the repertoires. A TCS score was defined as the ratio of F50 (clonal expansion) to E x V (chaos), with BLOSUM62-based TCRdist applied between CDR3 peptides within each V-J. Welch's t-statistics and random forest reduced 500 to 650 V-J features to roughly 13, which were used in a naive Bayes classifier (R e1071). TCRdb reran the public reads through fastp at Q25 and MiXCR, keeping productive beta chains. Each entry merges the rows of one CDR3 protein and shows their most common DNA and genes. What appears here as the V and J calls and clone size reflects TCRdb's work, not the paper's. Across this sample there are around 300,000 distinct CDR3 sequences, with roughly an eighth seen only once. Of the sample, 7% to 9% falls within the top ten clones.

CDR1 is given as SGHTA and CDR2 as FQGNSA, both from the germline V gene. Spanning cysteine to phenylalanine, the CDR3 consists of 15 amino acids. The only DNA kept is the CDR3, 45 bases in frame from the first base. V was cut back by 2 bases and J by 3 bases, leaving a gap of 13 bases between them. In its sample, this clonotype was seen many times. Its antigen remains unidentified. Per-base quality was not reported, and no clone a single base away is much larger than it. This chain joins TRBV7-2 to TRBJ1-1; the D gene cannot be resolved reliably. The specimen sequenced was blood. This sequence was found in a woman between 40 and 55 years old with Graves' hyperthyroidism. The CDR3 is CASSLNEGGHTEAFF. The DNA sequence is TGTGCCAGCAGCTTAAATGAGGGAGGGCACACTGAAGCTTTCTTT.